This T cell receptor beta chain is drawn from a study of shared clonotypes between healthy human individuals. Study-wide background: Participating donors consisted of two women and a few men aged 18 to 49.

With 2 bases removed from V and 3 bases from J, the gap between germline ends came to 19 bases. This CDR3 comprises 17 residues. Germline V gene lookup returns CDR1 LNHNV and CDR2 YYDKDF (reference sequence). Method: immunoSEQ multiplex PCR; TCRdb's copy keeps in-frame clones and lacks some. The sample consists of over a million clones, roughly 96% of them appearing once. Material: naive CD4+ T cells sorted from blood. Subset described: CD45RA+ positively selected. This TCR was sampled from a man aged 25-45 years in good health. The rearrangement joins TRBV15 to TRBJ1-1; D gene ambiguous. The CDR3 sequence: CATSRPARALGDTEAFF. The CDR3 DNA reads TGTGCCACCAGCAGACCCGCCCGGGCCCTCGGGGACACTGAAGCTTTCTTT.